This T cell receptor (beta chain) stems from a study of blood T cell repertoires in COVID-19. Study-level background: Samples of COVID-19 (acute and convalescent) were obtained from the United States, Italy and Spain. The cDNA or gDNA used as material had been derived from T cells, B-cell-depleted T cells, or PBMCs.

This clone was seen more than once but under ten times. The CDR3 runs to 12 residues. J was trimmed by 12 bases and V by 3 bases; bases with no gene match: 4. Germline CDR1 SEHNR, CDR2 FQNEAQ (reference sequence). Study processing details: It was from reference gene primer amplification that nucleated cell counts were estimated. The protocol was immunoSEQ multiplex PCR, while the TCRdb copy is restricted to in-frame clones and leaves out a portion. The V and J calls and the clone size are those of that table, but D and trimming were determined from the DNA. The repertoire holds about 140,000 clones, with roughly 80% as singletons.

The sequence was obtained from a woman between 50 and 59 years old with active or convalescent COVID-19. Sequenced material: peripheral blood. The chain joins TRBV7-9 to TRBJ2-1; 8 nucleotides match TRBD2. CDR3 residues: CASSFSGELQFF. The CDR3 DNA is TGTGCCAGCAGCTTTAGCGGGGAGTTGCAGTTCTTC. Filled out from reference TRBV7-9 and TRBJ2-1, the complete variable domain reads DTGVSQNPRHKITKRGQNVTFRCDPISEHNRLYWYRQTLGQGPEFLTYFQNEAQLEKSRLLSDRFSAERPKGSFSTLEIQRTEQGDSAMYLCASSFSGELQFFGPGTRLTVL.